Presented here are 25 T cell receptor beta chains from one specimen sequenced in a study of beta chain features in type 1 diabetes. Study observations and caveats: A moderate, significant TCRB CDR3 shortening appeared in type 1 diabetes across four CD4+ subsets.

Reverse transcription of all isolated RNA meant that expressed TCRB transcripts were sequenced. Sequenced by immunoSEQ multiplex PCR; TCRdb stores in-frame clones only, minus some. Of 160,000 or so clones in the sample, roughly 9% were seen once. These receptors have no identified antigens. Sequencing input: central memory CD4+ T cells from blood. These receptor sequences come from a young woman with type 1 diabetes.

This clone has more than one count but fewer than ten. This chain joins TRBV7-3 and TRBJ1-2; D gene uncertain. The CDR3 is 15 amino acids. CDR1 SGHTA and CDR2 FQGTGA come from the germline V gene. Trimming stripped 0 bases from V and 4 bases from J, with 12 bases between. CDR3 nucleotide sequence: TGTGCCAGCAGCTTAACGCCCAGTCTGGTCTATGGCTACACCTTC. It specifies CASSLTPSLVYGYTF.

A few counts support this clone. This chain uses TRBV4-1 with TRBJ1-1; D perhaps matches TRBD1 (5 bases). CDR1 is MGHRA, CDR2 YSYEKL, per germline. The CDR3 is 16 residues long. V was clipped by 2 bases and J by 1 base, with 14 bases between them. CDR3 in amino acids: CASSQLDLTGNTEAFF. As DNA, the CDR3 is TGCGCCAGCAGCCAACTCGATCTTACAGGGAACACTGAAGCTTTCTTT.

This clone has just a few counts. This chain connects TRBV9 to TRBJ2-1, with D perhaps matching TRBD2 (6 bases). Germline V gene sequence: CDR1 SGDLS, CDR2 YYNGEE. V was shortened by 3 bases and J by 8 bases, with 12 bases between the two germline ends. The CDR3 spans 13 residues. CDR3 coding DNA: TGTGCCAGCAGCGAGGGGAGGAGGGATGAGCAGTTCTTC. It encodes CASSEGRRDEQFF.

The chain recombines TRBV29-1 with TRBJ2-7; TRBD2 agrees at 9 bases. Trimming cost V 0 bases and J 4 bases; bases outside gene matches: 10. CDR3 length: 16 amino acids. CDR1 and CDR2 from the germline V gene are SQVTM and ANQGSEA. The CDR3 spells CSVEDWGAGGQYEQYF. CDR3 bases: TGCAGCGTTGAAGATTGGGGGGCGGGAGGGCAGTACGAGCAGTACTTC.

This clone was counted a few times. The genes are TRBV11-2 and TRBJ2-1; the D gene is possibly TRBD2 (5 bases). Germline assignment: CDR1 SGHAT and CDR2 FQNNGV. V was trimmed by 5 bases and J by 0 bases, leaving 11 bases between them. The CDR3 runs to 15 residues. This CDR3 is CASSRSESSYNEQFF. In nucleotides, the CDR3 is TGTGCCAGCAGCCGTAGCGAGAGCTCCTACAATGAGCAGTTCTTC.

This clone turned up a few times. CDR3 in amino acids: CASSSAGSSYNEQFF. The CDR3 nucleotides read TGTGCCAGCAGCTCGGCGGGATCCTCCTACAATGAGCAGTTCTTC. The gene calls are TRBV9 and TRBJ2-1, with D possibly matching TRBD2 (6 bases). The ends were cut back, 4 bases at V and 0 bases at J, with 11 bases in the middle. Germline V gene data show CDR1 as SGDLS and CDR2 as YYNGEE. This CDR3 is built from 15 residues.

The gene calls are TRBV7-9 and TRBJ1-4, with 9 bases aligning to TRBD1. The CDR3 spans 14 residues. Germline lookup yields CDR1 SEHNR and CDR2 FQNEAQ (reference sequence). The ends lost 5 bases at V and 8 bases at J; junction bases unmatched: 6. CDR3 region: CASSPRTGEEKLFF. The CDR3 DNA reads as TGTGCCAGCAGCCCGAGGACAGGGGAGGAAAAACTGTTTTTT.

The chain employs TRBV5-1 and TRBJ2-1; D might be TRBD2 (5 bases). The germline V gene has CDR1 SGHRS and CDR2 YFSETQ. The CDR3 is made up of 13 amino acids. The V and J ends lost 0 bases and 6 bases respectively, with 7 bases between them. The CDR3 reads CASSLEGLNEQFF. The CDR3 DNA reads TGCGCCAGCAGCTTGGAAGGACTCAATGAGCAGTTCTTC. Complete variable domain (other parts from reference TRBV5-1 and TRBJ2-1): KAGVTQTPRYLIKTRGQQVTLSCSPISGHRSVSWYQQTPGQGLQFLFEYFSETQRNKGNFPGRFSGRQFSNSRSEMNVSTLELGDSALYLCASSLEGLNEQFFGPGTRLTVL.

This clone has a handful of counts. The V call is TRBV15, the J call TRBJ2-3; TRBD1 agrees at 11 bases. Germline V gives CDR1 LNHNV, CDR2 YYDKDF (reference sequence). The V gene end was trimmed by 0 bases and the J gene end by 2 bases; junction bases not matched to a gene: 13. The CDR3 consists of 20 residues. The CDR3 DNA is TGTGCCACCAGCAGAGACCAATTAACAGAAGGACAGGGGGCCACAGATACGCAGTATTTT. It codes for CATSRDQLTEGQGATDTQYF.

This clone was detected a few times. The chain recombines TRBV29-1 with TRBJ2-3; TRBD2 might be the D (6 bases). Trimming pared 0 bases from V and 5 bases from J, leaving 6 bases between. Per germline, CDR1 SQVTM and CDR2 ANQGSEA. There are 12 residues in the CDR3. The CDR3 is CSVEDSGDTQYF. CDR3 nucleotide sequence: TGCAGCGTTGAAGATAGCGGAGATACGCAGTATTTT.

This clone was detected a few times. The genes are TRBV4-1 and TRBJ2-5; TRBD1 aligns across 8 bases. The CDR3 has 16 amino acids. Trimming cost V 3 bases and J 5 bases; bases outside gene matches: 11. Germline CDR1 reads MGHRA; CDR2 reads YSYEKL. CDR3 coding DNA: TGCGCCAGCAGCCACCTCGGACAGGGAAGTAGGGAGACCCAGTACTTC. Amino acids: CASSHLGQGSRETQYF.

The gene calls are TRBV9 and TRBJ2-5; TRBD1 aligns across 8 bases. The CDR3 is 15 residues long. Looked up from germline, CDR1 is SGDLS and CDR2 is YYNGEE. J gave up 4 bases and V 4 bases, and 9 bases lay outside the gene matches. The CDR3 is CASSSEDRARETQYF. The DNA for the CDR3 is TGTGCCAGCAGCTCAGAGGACAGGGCTCGAGAGACCCAGTACTTC. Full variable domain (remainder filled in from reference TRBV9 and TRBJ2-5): DSGVTQTPKHLITATGQRVTLRCSPRSGDLSVYWYQQSLDQGLQFLIQYYNGEERAKGNILERFSAQQFPDLHSELNLSSLELGDSALYFCASSSEDRARETQYFGPGTRLLVL.

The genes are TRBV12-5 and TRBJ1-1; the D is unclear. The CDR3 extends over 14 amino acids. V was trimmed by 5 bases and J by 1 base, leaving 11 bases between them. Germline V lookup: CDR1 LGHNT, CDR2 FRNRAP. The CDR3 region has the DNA TGTGCTAGTGGTCGACCCCGGGAGAACACTGAAGCTTTCTTT. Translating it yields CASGRPRENTEAFF.

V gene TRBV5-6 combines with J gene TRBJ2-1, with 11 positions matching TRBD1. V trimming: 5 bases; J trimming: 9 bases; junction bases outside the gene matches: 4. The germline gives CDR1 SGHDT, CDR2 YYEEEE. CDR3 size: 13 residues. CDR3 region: CASSWDRGSEQFF. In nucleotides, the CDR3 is TGTGCCAGCAGTTGGGACAGGGGGTCTGAGCAGTTCTTC.

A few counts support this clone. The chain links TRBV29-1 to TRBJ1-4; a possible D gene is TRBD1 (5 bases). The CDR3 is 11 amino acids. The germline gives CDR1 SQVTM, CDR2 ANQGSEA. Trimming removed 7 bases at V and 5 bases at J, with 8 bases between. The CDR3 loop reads CSAQENEKLFF. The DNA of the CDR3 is TGCAGCGCACAGGAGAATGAAAAACTGTTTTTT.

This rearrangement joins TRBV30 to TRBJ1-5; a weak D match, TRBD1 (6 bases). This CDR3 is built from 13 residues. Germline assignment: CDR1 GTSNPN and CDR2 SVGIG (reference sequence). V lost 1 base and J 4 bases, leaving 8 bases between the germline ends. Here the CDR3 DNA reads TGTGCCTGGAGTGATACAGGGAATCAGCCCCAGCATTTT. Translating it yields CAWSDTGNQPQHF.

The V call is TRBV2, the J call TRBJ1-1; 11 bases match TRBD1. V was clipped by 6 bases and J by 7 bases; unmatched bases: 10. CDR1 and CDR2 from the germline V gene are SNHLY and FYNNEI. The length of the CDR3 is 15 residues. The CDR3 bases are TGTGCCAGCAGCCCCTGGACAGGGGGCTTGGATGAAGCTTTCTTT. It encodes CASSPWTGGLDEAFF.

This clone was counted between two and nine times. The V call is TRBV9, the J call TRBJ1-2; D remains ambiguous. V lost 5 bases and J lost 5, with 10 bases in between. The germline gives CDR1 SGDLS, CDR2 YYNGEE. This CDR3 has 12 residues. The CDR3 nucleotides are TGTGCCAGCAGGACGACGGGTTATGGCTACACCTTC. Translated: CASRTTGYGYTF.

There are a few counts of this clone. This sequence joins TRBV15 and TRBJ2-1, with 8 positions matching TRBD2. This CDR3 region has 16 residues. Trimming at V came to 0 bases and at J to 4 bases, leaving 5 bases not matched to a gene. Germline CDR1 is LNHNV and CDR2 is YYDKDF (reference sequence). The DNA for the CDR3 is TGTGCCACCAGCAGAGATCAGCGGGGGATATACAATGAGCAGTTCTTC. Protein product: CATSRDQRGIYNEQFF.

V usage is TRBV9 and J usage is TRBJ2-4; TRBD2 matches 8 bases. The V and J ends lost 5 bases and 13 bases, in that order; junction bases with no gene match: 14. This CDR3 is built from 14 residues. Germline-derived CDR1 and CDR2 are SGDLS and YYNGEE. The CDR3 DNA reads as TGTGCCAGCAGTAGAGCGGGAGAGGATCCCCGGCAGTACTTC. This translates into CASSRAGEDPRQYF.

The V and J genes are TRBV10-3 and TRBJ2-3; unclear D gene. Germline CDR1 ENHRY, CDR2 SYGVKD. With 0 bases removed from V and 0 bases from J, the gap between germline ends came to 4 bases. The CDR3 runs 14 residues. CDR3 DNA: TGTGCCATCAGTGAGTCGAGGAGCACAGATACGCAGTATTTT. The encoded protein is CAISESRSTDTQYF.

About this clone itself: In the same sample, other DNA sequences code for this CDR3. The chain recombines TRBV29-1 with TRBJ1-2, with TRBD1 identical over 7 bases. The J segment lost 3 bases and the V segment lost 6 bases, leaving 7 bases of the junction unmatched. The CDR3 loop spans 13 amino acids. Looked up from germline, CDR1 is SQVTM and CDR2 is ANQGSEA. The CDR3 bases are TGCAGCGTGAAACAGGGGACAGACTATGGCTACACCTTC. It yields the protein CSVKQGTDYGYTF.

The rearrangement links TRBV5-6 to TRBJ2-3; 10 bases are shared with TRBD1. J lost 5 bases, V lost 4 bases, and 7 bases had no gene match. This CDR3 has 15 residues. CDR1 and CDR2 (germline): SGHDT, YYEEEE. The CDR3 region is CASSLRTGGRDTQYF. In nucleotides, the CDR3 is TGTGCCAGCAGCCTCCGGACAGGGGGTAGAGATACGCAGTATTTT.

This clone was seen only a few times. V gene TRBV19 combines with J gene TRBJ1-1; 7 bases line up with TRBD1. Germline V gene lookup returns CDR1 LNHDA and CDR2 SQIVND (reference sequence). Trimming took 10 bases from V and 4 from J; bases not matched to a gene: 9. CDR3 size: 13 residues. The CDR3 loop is CAIETGTGTEAFF. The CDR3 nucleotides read TGTGCCATAGAGACAGGGACGGGCACTGAAGCTTTCTTT.

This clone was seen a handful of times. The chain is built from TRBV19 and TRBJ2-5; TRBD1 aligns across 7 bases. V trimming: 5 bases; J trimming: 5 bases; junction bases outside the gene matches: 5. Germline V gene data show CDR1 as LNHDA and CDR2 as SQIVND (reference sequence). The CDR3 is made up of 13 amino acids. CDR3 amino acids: CASSETGTETQYF. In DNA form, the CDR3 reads TGTGCCAGTAGTGAGACAGGGACGGAGACCCAGTACTTC.